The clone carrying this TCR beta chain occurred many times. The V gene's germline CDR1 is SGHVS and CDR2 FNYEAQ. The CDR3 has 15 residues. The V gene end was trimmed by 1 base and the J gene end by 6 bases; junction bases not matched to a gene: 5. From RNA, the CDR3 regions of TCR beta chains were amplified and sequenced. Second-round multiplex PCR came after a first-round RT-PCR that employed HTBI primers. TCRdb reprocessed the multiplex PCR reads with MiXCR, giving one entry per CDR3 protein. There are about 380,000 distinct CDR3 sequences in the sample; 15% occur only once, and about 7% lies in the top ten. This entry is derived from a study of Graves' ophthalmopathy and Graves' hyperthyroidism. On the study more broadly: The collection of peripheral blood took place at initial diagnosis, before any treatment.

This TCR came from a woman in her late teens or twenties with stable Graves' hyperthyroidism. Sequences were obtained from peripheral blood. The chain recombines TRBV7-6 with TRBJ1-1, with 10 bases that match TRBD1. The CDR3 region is CASSLGLGTGAEAFF. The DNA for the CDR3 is TGTGCCAGCAGCTTAGGGTTAGGGACAGGGGCTGAAGCTTTCTTT.